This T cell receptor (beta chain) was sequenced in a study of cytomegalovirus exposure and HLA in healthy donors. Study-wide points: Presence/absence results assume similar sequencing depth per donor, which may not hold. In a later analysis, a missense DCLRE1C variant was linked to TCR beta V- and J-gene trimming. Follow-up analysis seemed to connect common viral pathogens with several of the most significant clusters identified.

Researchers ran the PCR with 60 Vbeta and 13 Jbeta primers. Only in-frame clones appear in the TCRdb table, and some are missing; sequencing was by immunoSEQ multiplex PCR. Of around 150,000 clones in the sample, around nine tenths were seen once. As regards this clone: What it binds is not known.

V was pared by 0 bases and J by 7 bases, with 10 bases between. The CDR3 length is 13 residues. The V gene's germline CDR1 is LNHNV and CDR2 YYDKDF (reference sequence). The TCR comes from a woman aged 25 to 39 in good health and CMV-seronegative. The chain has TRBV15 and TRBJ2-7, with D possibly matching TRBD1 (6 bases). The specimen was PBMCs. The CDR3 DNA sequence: TGTGCCACCAGCAGAGACAGGGGAGTGGAGCAGTACTTC. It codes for CATSRDRGVEQYF.